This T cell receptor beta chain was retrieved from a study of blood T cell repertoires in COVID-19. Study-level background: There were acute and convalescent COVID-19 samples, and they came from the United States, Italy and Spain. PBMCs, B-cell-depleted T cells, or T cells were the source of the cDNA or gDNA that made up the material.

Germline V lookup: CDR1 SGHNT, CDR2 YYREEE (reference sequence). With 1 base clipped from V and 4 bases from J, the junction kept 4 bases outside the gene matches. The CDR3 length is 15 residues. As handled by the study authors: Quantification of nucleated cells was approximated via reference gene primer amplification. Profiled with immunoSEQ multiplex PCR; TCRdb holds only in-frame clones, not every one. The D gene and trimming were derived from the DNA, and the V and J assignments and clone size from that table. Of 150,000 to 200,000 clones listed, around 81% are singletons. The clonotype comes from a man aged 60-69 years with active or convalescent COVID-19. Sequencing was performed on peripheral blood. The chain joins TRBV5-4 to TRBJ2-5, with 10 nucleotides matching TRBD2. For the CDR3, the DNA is TGTGCCAGCAGCTTGCGTCTAGCGGGAGCAGAGACCCAGTACTTC. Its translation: CASSLRLAGAETQYF.